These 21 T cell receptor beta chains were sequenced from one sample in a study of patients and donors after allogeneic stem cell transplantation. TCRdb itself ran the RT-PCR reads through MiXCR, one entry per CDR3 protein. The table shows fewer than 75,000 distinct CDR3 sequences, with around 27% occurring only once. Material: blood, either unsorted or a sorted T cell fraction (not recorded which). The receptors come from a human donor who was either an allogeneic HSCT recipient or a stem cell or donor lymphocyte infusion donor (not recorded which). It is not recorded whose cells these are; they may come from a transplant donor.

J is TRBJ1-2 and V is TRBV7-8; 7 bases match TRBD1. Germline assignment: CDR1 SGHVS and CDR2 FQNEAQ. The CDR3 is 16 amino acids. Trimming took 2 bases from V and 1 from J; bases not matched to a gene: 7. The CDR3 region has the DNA TGTGCCAGCAGCTTAAGAGGGGGCGATCTTAACTATGGCTACACCTTC. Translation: CASSLRGGDLNYGYTF.

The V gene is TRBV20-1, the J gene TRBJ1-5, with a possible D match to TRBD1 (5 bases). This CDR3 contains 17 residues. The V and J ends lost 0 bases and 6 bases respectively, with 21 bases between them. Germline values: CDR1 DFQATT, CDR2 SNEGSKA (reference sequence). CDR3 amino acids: CSARDLVTVGDSQPQHF. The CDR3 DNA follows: TGCAGTGCTAGAGATCTGGTGACAGTCGGAGACTCTCAGCCCCAGCATTTT.

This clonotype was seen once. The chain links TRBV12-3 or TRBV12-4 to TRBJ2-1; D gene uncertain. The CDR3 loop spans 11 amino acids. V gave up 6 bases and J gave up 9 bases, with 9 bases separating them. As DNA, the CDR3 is TGTGCCAGCAGCAGACGGGTTGAGCAGTTCTTC. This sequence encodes CASSRRVEQFF.

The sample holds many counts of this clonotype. Here the CDR3 DNA reads TGTGCCAGCAGCTTAGGGGGATCTGGAAACACCATATATTTT. This translates into CASSLGGSGNTIYF. The rearrangement uses TRBV7-2 and TRBJ1-3; no clear D. The CDR3 covers 14 residues. CDR1 SGHTA and CDR2 FQGNSA come from the germline V gene. Trimming removed 1 base from V and 1 base from J, with 5 bases in between.

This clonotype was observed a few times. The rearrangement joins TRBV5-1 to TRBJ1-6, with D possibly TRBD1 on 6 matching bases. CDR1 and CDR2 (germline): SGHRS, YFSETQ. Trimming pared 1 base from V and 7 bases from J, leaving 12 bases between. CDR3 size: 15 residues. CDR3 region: CASSLSTGWNSPLHF. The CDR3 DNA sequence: TGCGCCAGCAGCTTGAGTACAGGGTGGAATTCACCCCTCCACTTT.

CDR3 DNA sequence: TGTGCCAGCAGCTTTTTAGGCGCAGCCAGGTTCTTC. It specifies CASSFLGAARFF. This sequence joins TRBV12-1 and TRBJ2-1; the D call of TRBD1 is as the table states it, not checked on the DNA. TRBV12-1 is annotated as a pseudogene. The CDR3 is made up of 12 amino acids.

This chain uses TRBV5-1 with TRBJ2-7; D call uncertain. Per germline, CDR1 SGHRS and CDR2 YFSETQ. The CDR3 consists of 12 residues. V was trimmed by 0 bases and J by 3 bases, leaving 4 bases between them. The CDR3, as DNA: TGCGCCAGCAGCTTGGACTACTACGAGCAGTACTTC. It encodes CASSLDYYEQYF.

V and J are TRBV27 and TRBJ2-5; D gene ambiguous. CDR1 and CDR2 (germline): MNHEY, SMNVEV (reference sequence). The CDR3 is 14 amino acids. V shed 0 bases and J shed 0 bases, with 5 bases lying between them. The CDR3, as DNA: TGTGCCAGCAGTTTATCCCCCTACCAAGAGACCCAGTACTTC. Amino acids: CASSLSPYQETQYF.

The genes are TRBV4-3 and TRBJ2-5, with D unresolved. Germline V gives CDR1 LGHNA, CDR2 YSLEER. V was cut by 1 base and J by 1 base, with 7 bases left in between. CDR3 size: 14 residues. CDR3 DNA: TGCGCCAGCAGCCAAGCTGTTTTCCAAGAGACCCAGTACTTC. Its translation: CASSQAVFQETQYF.

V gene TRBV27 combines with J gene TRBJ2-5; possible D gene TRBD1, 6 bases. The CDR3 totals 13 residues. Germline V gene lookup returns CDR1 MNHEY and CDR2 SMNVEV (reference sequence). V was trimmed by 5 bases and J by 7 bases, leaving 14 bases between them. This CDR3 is CASSLTGWGTQYF. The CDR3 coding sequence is TGTGCCAGCAGTCTCACAGGGTGGGGGACCCAGTACTTC.

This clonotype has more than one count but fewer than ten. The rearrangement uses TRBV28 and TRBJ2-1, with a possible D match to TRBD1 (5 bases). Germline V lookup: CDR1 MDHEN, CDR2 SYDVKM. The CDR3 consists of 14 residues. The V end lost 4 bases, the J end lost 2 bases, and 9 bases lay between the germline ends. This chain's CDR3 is CASSWAGTYNEQFF. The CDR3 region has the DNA TGTGCCAGCAGTTGGGCAGGGACCTACAATGAGCAGTTCTTC.

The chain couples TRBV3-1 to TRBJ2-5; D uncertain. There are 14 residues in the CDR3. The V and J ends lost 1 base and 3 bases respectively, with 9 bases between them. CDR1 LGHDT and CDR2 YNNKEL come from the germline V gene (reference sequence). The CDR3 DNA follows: TGTGCCAGCAGCCAAGTCCCCTCGAAAGAGACCCAGTACTTC. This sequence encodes CASSQVPSKETQYF.

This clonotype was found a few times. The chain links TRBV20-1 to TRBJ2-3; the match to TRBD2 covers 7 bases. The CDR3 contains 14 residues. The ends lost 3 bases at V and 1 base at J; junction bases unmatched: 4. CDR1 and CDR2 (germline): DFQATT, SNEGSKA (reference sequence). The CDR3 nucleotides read TGCAGTGCTAGGTGGCTAGCGGGCACAGATACGCAGTATTTT. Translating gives CSARWLAGTDTQYF.

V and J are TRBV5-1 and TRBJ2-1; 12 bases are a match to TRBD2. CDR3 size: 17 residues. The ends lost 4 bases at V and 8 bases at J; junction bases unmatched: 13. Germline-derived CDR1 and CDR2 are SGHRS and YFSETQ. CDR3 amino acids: CASSRPGTSGRGDEQFF. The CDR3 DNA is TGCGCCAGCAGCCGCCCCGGGACTAGCGGGCGAGGGGATGAGCAGTTCTTC.

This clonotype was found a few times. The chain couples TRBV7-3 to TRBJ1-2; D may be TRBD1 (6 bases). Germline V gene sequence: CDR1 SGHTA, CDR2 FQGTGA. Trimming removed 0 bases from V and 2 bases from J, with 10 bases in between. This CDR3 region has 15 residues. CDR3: CASSLTFRGNYGYTF. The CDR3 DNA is TGTGCCAGCAGCTTAACGTTCAGGGGAAACTATGGCTACACCTTC.

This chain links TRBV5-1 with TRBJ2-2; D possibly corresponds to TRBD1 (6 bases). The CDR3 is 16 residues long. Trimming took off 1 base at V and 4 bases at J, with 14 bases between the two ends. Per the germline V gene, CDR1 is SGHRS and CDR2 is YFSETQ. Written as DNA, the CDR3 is TGCGCCAGCAGCTTGTTAGCAGGGGTCAGCACCGGGGAGCTGTTTTTT. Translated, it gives CASSLLAGVSTGELFF.

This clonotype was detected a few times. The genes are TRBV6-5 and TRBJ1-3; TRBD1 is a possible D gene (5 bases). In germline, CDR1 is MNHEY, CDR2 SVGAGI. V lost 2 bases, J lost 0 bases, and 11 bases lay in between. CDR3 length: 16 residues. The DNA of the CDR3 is TGTGCCAGCAGTTACGGCGGGGCCCTCTCTGGAAACACCATATATTTT. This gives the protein CASSYGGALSGNTIYF.

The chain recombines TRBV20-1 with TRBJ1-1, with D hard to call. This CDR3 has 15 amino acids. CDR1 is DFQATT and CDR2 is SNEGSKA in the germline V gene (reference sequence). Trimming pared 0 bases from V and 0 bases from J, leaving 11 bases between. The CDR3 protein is CSARDSGVMNTEAFF. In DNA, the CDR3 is TGCAGTGCTAGAGATTCGGGAGTAATGAACACTGAAGCTTTCTTT.

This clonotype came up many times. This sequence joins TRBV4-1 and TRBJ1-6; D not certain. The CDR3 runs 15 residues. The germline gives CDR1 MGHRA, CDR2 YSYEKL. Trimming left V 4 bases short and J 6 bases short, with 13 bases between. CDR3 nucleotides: TGCGCCAGCAGCCTACTGGGAGTGGGTAATTCACCCCTCCACTTT. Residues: CASSLLGVGNSPLHF.

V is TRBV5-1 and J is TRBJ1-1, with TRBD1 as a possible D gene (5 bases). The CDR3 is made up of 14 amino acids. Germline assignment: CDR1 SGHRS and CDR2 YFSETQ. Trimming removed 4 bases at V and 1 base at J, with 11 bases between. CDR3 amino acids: CASSLDRPNTEAFF. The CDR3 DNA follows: TGCGCCAGCAGCCTAGACAGACCGAACACTGAAGCTTTCTTT.

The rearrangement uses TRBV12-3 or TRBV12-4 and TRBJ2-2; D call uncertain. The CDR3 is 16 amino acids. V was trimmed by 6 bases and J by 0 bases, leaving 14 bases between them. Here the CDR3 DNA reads TGTGCCAGCAGCCCTGAGCACGGACCGAACACCGGGGAGCTGTTTTTT. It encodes CASSPEHGPNTGELFF.